This T cell receptor (beta chain) was captured by sequencing in a study of blood T cell repertoires in COVID-19. The participants were between about 18 and 89 years old and came from about two dozen US areas. The protocol was immunoSEQ multiplex PCR, while the TCRdb copy is restricted to in-frame clones and leaves out a portion. The sample contains roughly 180,000 clones, around 80% of which appear only once. The V gene's germline CDR1 is SEHNR and CDR2 FQNEAQ (reference sequence). Between the trimmed V and J ends, which lost 4 bases and 3 bases, there was a span of 15 bases. CDR3 length: 15 amino acids.

The sample consisted of PBMCs or T cells enriched from blood (not recorded which). The origin of this receptor is a woman aged 45-65 years in a cohort exposed to, infected with or recovered from COVID-19 (not recorded which). The rearrangement uses TRBV7-9 and TRBJ1-2, with D unclear. The CDR3: CASSSQGGLDYGYTF. CDR3 coding DNA: TGTGCCAGCAGCTCTCAAGGAGGGCTGGACTATGGCTACACCTTC.